Listed here are 21 T cell receptor beta chains from one sample, sequenced in a study of T cells in Graves' hyperthyroidism and ophthalmopathy (dated by TCRdb to about 2019). Library preparation used multiplex PCR. The run used an Illumina HiSeq 2000. The TCR beta CDR3 regions were amplified from the RNA transcripts. The first round of RT-PCR for the TCR CDR3 was performed with the HTBI primer set and the Qiagen OneStep RT-PCR kit. TCRdb redid the processing of the public reads, applying fastp at Q25 and MiXCR, and retained in-frame beta chains. Entries are consolidated by CDR3 protein sequence, retaining the most common genes and DNA. The sample table shows fewer than 350,000 distinct CDR3 sequences, and roughly 18% are seen once. The ten largest clones take up just under 40% of the sample. The specimen sequenced was blood. The receptors were gathered from a man aged 50-60 years with Graves' ophthalmopathy.

About this clonotype itself: Germline is not matched at one junction end, which may reflect a read error. The chain carries TRBV7-9 and TRBJ2-7; D might be TRBD1 or TRBD2, each matching 5 bases. CDR3 size: 15 residues. CDR1 SEHNR and CDR2 FQNEAQ come from the germline V gene (reference sequence). CDR3 residues: CAGSFSSGVGQGQYF. The CDR3 nucleotides read TGTGCCGGCAGCTTCTCCTCCGGGGTCGGTCAGGGGCAGTACTTC.

This clonotype showed up many times. The chain employs TRBV15 and TRBJ1-2; tentative D call: TRBD1 (6 bases). The CDR3 is 16 amino acids. Germline values: CDR1 LNHNV, CDR2 YYDKDF (reference sequence). V was cut by 0 bases and J by 3 bases, with 14 bases left in between. CDR3 bases: TGTGCCACCAGCAGAGATTATACAGGGCAGGACTATGGCTACACCTTC. The encoded protein is CATSRDYTGQDYGYTF.

This clonotype was counted at least ten times. The rearrangement joins TRBV2 to TRBJ2-7; either TRBD1 or TRBD2 may supply D (6 bases each). The CDR3 consists of 14 residues. The V gene's germline CDR1 is SNHLY and CDR2 FYNNEI. V gave up 3 bases and J gave up 2 bases, with 11 bases separating them. CDR3 sequence reads: CASSDRGLPYEQYF. CDR3 coding DNA: TGTGCCAGCAGTGACAGGGGACTCCCCTACGAGCAGTACTTC.

The gene calls are TRBV3-1 and TRBJ1-1, with a weak D call TRBD1 (5 bases). V lost 1 base, J lost 10 bases, and 19 bases lay in between. The CDR3 loop spans 15 amino acids. The germline V gene encodes CDR1 LGHDT and CDR2 YNNKEL (reference sequence). The CDR3 here is CASSQGIRENSRAFF. The CDR3, as DNA: TGTGCCAGCAGCCAAGGAATCAGGGAGAATTCACGAGCTTTCTTT.

With respect to this clonotype: A much bigger clone sits one base away, suggesting this may be a read error. The V call is TRBV2, the J call TRBJ2-3; 12 bases map to TRBD2. This CDR3 region has 16 residues. The trim removed 2 bases at V and 2 bases at J, leaving 2 bases unmatched. The germline gives CDR1 SNHLY, CDR2 FYNNEI. Here the CDR3 DNA reads TGTGCCAGCAGTGAACTAGCGGGAGGGCTCACAGATACGCAGTATTTT. Translating gives CASSELAGGLTDTQYF.

This clonotype was detected a few times. The chain employs TRBV5-6 and TRBJ2-2; 16 bases fit TRBD2. The CDR3 extends over 19 amino acids. J lost 5 bases, V lost 0 bases, and 7 bases had no gene match. The germline gives CDR1 SGHDT, CDR2 YYEEEE. CDR3 bases: TGTGCCAGCAGCTTGGCGGTGGGACTAGCGGGAGGGAGGACCGGGGAGCTGTTTTTT. It specifies CASSLAVGLAGGRTGELFF. The variable domain in full, completed from reference TRBV5-6 and TRBJ2-2, reads DAGVTQSPTHLIKTRGQQVTLRCSPKSGHDTVSWYQQALGQGPQFIFQYYEEEERQRGNFPDRFSGHQFPNYSSELNVNALLLGDSALYLCASSLAVGLAGGRTGELFFGEGSRLTVL.

In its sample, this clonotype was seen many times. This chain uses TRBV20-1 with TRBJ2-7; TRBD2 matches 7 bases. Germline V gives CDR1 DFQATT, CDR2 SNEGSKA (reference sequence). The V segment lost 6 bases and the J segment 5 bases; nucleotides outside the gene matches: 10. The CDR3 consists of 13 residues. The CDR3 coding sequence is TGCAGTGCGGCCGGGACTACTACTCACGAGCAGTACTTC. Translating gives CSAAGTTTHEQYF.

The V gene is TRBV28, the J gene TRBJ1-5; D uncertain. The CDR3 has 12 residues. Germline V gives CDR1 MDHEN, CDR2 SYDVKM. V was shortened by 2 bases and J by 9 bases, with 8 bases between the two germline ends. CDR3 amino acids: CASSLLGRPQHF. CDR3 nucleotides: TGTGCCAGCAGTTTACTGGGTCGGCCCCAGCATTTT.

This clonotype has a count of ten or more. This chain uses TRBV11-2 with TRBJ1-1; TRBD1 is a possible D gene (5 bases). CDR3 length equals 13 residues. V was pared by 2 bases and J by 5 bases, with 9 bases between. CDR1 is SGHAT, CDR2 FQNNGV, per germline. The CDR3 reads CASSLQEGTEAFF. DNA for the CDR3: TGTGCCAGCAGCTTACAGGAGGGGACTGAAGCTTTCTTT.

CDR3 protein: CASTGTGGGVGYTF. CDR3 nucleotides: TGTGCCAGCACGGGGACAGGGGGCGGGGTGGGCTACACCTTC. The chain links TRBV2 to TRBJ1-2, with 12 bases lining up with TRBD1. CDR1 and CDR2 from the germline V gene are SNHLY and FYNNEI. This CDR3 contains 14 residues. The junction had 8 bases not matched to a gene; V was cut back by 7 bases and J by 8 bases.

This clonotype was counted a few times. The chain joins TRBV29-1 to TRBJ2-7; 7 positions match TRBD1. The germline gives CDR1 SQVTM, CDR2 ANQGSEA. The length of the CDR3 is 12 residues. The V and J ends lost 6 bases and 4 bases, in that order; junction bases with no gene match: 6. The CDR3 region is CSVKTGMYEQYF. CDR3 coding DNA: TGCAGCGTGAAGACAGGGATGTACGAGCAGTACTTC.

In this sample, this clonotype turned up many times. In DNA, the CDR3 is TGTGCCAGCAAATGGGAGACCCAGTACTTC. Protein: CASKWETQYF. The V call is TRBV2, the J call TRBJ2-5; D not certain. CDR3 length equals 10 residues. The germline gives CDR1 SNHLY, CDR2 FYNNEI. The germline V and J ends were trimmed by 7 bases and 5 bases, with 5 bases remaining between them. The entire variable domain, with the rest obtained from reference TRBV2 and TRBJ2-5, is as follows: EPEVTQTPSHQVTQMGQEVILRCVPISNHLYFYWYRQILGQKVEFLVSFYNNEISEKSEIFDDQFSVERPDGSNFTLKIRSTKLEDSAMYFCASKWETQYFGPGTRLLVL.

The rearrangement uses TRBV2 and TRBJ2-7; 9 positions agree with TRBD1. The germline V gene encodes CDR1 SNHLY and CDR2 FYNNEI. The CDR3 extends over 14 amino acids. The ends lost 4 bases at V and 5 bases at J; junction bases unmatched: 6. The DNA for the CDR3 is TGTGCCAGCAGTGTTGGACAGGGGTTAAACGAGCAGTACTTC. It codes for CASSVGQGLNEQYF.

This clonotype was seen just once. CDR3 in amino acids: CASSSSDWQATDTQYF. In DNA form, the CDR3 reads TGTGCCAGCAGCTCTTCCGACTGGCAGGCCACAGATACGCAGTATTTT. The chain links TRBV9 to TRBJ2-3; D not certain. Germline V CDR1 and CDR2: SGDLS, YYNGEE. Trimming took 4 bases from V and 2 from J, leaving 17 bases between them. CDR3 size: 16 residues.

V is TRBV12-5 and J is TRBJ1-1; no clear D. V was clipped by 5 bases and J by 1 base, with 8 bases between them. Per the germline V gene, CDR1 is LGHNT and CDR2 is FRNRAP. The CDR3 has 13 amino acids. The CDR3 DNA sequence: TGTGCTAGTGGTACCAACGAGAACACTGAAGCTTTCTTT. Amino acid sequence: CASGTNENTEAFF.

V gene TRBV2 combines with J gene TRBJ2-5; the match to TRBD2 covers 14 bases. The ends lost 8 bases at V and 2 bases at J; junction bases unmatched: 10. The CDR3 runs 17 residues. The V gene's germline CDR1 is SNHLY and CDR2 FYNNEI. CDR3 sequence: CASSRLAGGGEQETQYF. CDR3 nucleotides: TGTGCCAGCTCCCGACTAGCGGGAGGGGGCGAACAAGAGACCCAGTACTTC.

This clonotype has just a few counts. The chain employs TRBV20-1 and TRBJ2-7; D possibly uses TRBD1 or TRBD2 (6 bases each). This CDR3 is 14 amino acids long. Trimming pared 5 bases from V and 3 bases from J, leaving 17 bases between. Germline CDR1 DFQATT, CDR2 SNEGSKA (reference sequence). The DNA for the CDR3 is TGCAGTGCTCCCTCCGGGGGCAGGAACTACGAGCAGTACTTC. It yields the protein CSAPSGGRNYEQYF.

In this sample, this clonotype turned up many times. The chain joins TRBV5-1 to TRBJ1-2; no definite D call. The V gene's germline CDR1 is SGHRS and CDR2 YFSETQ. Deletions cut 2 bases from V and 6 bases from J, with 14 bases between. The CDR3 is 14 residues long. This CDR3 is CASSFDRQENGYTF. The CDR3, as DNA: TGCGCCAGCAGCTTCGACCGGCAGGAAAATGGCTACACCTTC.

V usage is TRBV3-1 and J usage is TRBJ1-2; TRBD1 might be the D (6 bases). The ends were cut back, 3 bases at V and 4 bases at J, with 18 bases in the middle. Per the germline V gene, CDR1 is LGHDT and CDR2 is YNNKEL (reference sequence). The CDR3 covers 16 residues. This CDR3 is CASSQTGGEGGYGYTF. DNA for the CDR3: TGTGCCAGCAGCCAGACCGGAGGGGAAGGGGGCTATGGCTACACCTTC.

To note about this clonotype: Its ends do not fully match the called genes, so a read error is possible. The chain recombines TRBV6-6 with TRBJ2-5; the D gene is possibly TRBD2 (5 bases). This CDR3 region has 14 residues. Per the germline V gene, CDR1 is MNHNY and CDR2 is SVGAGI (reference sequence). The CDR3 DNA sequence: TGTGCCGGCAGTTACTCCGGGGATGCGGAGACCCAGTACTTC. It specifies CAGSYSGDAETQYF.

V usage is TRBV20-1 and J usage is TRBJ2-4; D unresolved. Trimming took 3 bases from V and 0 from J, leaving 12 bases between them. CDR3 length equals 15 residues. Germline V gives CDR1 DFQATT, CDR2 SNEGSKA (reference sequence). CDR3: CSARGQELAKNIQYF. The CDR3 DNA reads as TGCAGTGCTAGGGGTCAGGAGTTAGCCAAAAACATTCAGTACTTC.